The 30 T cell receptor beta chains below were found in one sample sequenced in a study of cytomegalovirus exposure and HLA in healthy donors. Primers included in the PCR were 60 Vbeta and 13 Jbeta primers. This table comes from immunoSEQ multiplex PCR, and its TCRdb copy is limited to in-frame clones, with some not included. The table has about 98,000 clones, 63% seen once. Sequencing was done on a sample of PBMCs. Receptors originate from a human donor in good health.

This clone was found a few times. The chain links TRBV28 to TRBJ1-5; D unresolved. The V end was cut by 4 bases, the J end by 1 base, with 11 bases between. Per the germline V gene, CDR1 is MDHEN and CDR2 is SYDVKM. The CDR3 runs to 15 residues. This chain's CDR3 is CASSSRQDSNQPQHF. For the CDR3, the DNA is TGTGCCAGCAGTTCACGACAAGACAGCAATCAGCCCCAGCATTTT. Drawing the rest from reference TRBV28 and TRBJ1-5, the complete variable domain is DVKVTQSSRYLVKRTGEKVFLECVQDMDHENMFWYRQDPGLGLRLIYFSYDVKMKEKGDIPEGYSVSREKKERFSLILESASTNQTSMYLCASSSRQDSNQPQHFGDGTRLSIL.

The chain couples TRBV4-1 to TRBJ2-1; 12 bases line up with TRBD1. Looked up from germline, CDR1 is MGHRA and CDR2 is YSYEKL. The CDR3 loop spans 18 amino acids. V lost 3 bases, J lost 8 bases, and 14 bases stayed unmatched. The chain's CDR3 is CASSHPLRDRGLKDEQFF. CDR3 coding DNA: TGCGCCAGCAGCCACCCTCTAAGGGACAGGGGGCTGAAGGATGAGCAGTTCTTC.

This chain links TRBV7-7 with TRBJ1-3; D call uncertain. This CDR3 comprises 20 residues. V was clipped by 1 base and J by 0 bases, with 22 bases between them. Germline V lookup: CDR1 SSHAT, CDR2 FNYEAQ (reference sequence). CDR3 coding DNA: TGTGCCAGCAGCTTAGATTTGATTTTCCTAACCTCCCGCTCTGGAAACACCATATATTTT. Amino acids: CASSLDLIFLTSRSGNTIYF.

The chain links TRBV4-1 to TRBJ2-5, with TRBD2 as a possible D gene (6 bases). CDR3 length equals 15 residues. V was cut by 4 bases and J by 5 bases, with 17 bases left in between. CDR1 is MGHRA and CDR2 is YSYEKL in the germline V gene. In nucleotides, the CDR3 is TGCGCCAGCAGCCTACACCTAAGGGAGGCGGAGACCCAGTACTTC. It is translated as CASSLHLREAETQYF.

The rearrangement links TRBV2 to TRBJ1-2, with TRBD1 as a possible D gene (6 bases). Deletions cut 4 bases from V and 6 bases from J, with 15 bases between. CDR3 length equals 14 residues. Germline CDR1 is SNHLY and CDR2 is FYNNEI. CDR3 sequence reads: CASSVGRGINGYTF. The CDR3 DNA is TGTGCCAGCAGTGTGGGCAGGGGTATTAATGGCTACACCTTC.

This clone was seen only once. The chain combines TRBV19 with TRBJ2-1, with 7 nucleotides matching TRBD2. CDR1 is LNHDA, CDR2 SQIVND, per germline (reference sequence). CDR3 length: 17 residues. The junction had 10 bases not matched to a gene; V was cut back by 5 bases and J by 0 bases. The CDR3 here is CASSRSGAPSSYNEQFF. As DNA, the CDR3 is TGTGCCAGTAGTCGGAGCGGGGCCCCAAGCTCCTACAATGAGCAGTTCTTC.

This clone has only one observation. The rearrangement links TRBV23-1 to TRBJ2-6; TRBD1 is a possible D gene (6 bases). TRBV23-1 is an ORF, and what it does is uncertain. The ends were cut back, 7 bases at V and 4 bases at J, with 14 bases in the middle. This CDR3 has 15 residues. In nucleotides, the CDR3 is TGCGCCAGCAAACGGGACGGGACAGGGGCCAACGTCCTGACTTTC. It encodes CASKRDGTGANVLTF.

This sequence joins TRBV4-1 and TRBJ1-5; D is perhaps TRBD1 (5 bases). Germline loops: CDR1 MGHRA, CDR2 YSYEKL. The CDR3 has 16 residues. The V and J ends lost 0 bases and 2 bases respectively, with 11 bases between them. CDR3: CASSQDGGVRNQPQHF. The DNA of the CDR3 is TGCGCCAGCAGCCAAGATGGGGGGGTTCGCAATCAGCCCCAGCATTTT.

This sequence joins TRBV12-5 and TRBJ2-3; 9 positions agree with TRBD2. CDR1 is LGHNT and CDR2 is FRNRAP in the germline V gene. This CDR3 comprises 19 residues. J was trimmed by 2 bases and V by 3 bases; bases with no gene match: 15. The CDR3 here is CASGFVAGDGPYNTDTQYF. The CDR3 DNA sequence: TGTGCTAGTGGTTTCGTAGCGGGAGATGGGCCTTACAACACAGATACGCAGTATTTT. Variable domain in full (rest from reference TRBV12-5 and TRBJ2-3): DARVTQTPRHKVTEMGQEVTMRCQPILGHNTVFWYRQTMMQGLELLAYFRNRAPLDDSGMPKDRFSAEMPDATLATLKIQPSEPRDSAVYFCASGFVAGDGPYNTDTQYFGPGTRLTVL.

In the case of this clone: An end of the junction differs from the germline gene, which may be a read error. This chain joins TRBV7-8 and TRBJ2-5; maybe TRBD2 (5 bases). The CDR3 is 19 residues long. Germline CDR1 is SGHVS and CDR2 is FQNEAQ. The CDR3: CASSLARFGRITPQETQYF. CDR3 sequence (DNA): TGTGCCAGCAGCCTAGCCCGGTTTGGCAGGATCACTCCCCAAGAGACCCAGTACTTC.

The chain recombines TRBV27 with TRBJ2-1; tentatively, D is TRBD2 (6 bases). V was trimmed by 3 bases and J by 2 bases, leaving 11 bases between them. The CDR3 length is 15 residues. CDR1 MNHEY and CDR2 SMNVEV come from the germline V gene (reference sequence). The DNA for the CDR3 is TGTGCCAGCAGTTTGGACGGGGGAGCCTACAATGAGCAGTTCTTC. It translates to CASSLDGGAYNEQFF.

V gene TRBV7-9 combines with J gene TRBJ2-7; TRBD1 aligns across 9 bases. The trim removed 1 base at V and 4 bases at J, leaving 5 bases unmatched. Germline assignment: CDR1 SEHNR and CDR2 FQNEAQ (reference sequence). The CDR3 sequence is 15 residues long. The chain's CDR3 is CASSLEGTGMYEQYF. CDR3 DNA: TGTGCCAGCAGCTTAGAAGGGACAGGGATGTACGAGCAGTACTTC. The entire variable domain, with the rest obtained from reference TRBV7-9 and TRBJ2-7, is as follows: DTGVSQNPRHKITKRGQNVTFRCDPISEHNRLYWYRQTLGQGPEFLTYFQNEAQLEKSRLLSDRFSAERPKGSFSTLEIQRTEQGDSAMYLCASSLEGTGMYEQYFGPGTRLTVT.

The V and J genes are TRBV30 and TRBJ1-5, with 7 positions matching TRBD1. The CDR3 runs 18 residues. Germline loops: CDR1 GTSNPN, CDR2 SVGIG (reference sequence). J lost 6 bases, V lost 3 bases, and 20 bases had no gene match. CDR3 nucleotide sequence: TGTGCCTGGAGCCCCCCCAGGGGGGCCGTTGGGCTACGTCAGCCCCAGCATTTT. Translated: CAWSPPRGAVGLRQPQHF.

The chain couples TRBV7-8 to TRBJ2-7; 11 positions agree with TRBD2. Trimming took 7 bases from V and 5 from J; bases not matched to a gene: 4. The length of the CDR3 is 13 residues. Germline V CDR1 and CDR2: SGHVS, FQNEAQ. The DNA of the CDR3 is TGTGCCAGCACGCCGGGACTAGCGGACGAGCAGTACTTC. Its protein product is CASTPGLADEQYF.

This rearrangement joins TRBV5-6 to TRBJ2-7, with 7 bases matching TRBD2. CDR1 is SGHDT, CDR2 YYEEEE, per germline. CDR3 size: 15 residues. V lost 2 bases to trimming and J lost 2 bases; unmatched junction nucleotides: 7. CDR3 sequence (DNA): TGTGCCAGCAGCTTCCGGTCTAGCGGTACCTACGAGCAGTACTTC. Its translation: CASSFRSSGTYEQYF.

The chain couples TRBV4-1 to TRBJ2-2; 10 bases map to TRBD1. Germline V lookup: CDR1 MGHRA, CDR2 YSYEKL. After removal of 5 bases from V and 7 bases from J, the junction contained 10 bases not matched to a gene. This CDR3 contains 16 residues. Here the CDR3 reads CASSRRQGAQGGELFF. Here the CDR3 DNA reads TGCGCCAGCAGCAGGAGACAGGGGGCGCAGGGCGGGGAGCTGTTTTTT.

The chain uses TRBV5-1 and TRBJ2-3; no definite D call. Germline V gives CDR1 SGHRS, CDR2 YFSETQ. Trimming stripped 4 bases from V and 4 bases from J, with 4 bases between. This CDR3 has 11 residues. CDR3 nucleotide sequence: TGCGCCAGCAGCACGGCAGATACGCAGTATTTT. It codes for CASSTADTQYF. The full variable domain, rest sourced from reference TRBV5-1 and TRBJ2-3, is KAGVTQTPRYLIKTRGQQVTLSCSPISGHRSVSWYQQTPGQGLQFLFEYFSETQRNKGNFPGRFSGRQFSNSRSEMNVSTLELGDSALYLCASSTADTQYFGPGTRLTVL.

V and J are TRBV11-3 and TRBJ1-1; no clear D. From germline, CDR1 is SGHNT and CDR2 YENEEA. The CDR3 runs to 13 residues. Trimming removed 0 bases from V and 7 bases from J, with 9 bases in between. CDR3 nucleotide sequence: TGTGCCAGCAGCTTAGATCAAGGGAGTGAAGCTTTCTTT. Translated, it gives CASSLDQGSEAFF.

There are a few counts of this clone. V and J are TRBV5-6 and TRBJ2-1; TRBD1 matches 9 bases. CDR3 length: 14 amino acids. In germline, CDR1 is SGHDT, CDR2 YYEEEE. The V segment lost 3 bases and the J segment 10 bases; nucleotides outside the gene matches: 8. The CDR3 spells CASSYGTGRGEQFF. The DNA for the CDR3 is TGTGCCAGCAGCTACGGGACAGGGAGGGGGGAGCAGTTCTTC.

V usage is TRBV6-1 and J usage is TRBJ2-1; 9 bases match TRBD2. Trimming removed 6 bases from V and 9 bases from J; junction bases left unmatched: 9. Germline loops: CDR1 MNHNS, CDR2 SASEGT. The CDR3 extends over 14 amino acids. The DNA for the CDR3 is TGTGCCAGCAGCGTCGGGACTAGCAGCAGTGAGCAGTTCTTC. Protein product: CASSVGTSSSEQFF.

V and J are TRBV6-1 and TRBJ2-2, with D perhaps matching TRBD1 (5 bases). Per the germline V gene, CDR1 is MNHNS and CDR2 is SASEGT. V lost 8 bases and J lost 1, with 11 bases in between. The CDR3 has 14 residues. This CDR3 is CASSRQMNTGELFF. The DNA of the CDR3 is TGTGCCAGCTCGAGACAGATGAACACCGGGGAGCTGTTTTTT.

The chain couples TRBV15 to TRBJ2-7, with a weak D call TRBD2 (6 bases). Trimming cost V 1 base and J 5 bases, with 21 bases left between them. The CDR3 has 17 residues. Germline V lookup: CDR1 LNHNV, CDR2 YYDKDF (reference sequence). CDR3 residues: CATSRGTRFGGGDEQYF. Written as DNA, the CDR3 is TGTGCCACCAGCAGAGGTACCCGGTTTGGAGGCGGGGACGAGCAGTACTTC.

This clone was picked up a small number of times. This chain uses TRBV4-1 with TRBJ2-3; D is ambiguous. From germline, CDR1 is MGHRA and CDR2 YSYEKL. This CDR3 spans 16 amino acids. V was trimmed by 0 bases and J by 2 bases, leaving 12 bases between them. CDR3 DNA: TGCGCCAGCAGCCAAGAGTCCAAAACTCCCACAGATACGCAGTATTTT. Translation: CASSQESKTPTDTQYF.

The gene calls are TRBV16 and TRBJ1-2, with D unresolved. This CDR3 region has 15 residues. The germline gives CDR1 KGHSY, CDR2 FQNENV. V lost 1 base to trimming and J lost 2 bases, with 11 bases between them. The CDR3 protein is CASSQFNSRNYGYTF. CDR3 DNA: TGTGCCAGCAGCCAATTTAACTCGAGAAACTATGGCTACACCTTC.

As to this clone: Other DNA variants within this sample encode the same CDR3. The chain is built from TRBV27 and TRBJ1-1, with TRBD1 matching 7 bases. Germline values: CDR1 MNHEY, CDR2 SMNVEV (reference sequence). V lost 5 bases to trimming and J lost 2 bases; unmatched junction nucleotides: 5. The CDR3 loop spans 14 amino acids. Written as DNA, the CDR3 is TGTGCCAGCAGTCTACAGGGGCTAAACACTGAAGCTTTCTTT. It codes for CASSLQGLNTEAFF.

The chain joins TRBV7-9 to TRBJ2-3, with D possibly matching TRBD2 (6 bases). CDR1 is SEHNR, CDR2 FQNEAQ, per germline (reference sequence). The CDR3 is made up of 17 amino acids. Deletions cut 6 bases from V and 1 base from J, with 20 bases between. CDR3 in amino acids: CASRSRDSVAGTDTQYF. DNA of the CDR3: TGTGCCAGCAGATCACGGGACTCCGTAGCTGGCACAGATACGCAGTATTTT. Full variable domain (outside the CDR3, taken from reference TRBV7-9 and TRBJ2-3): DTGVSQNPRHKITKRGQNVTFRCDPISEHNRLYWYRQTLGQGPEFLTYFQNEAQLEKSRLLSDRFSAERPKGSFSTLEIQRTEQGDSAMYLCASRSRDSVAGTDTQYFGPGTRLTVL.

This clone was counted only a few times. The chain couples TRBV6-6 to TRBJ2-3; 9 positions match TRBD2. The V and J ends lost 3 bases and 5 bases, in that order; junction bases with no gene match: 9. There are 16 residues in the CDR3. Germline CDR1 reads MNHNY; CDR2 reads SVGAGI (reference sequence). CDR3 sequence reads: CASSYYGGRALDTQYF. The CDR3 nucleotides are TGTGCCAGCAGTTATTATGGCGGGAGGGCCTTAGATACGCAGTATTTT.

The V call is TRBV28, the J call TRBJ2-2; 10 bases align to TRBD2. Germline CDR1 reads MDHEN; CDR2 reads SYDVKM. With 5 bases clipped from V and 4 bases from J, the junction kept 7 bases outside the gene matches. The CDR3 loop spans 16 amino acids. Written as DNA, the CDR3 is TGTGCCAGCAGTCCATCCGGGACTAGCGCCACCGGGGAGCTGTTTTTT. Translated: CASSPSGTSATGELFF.

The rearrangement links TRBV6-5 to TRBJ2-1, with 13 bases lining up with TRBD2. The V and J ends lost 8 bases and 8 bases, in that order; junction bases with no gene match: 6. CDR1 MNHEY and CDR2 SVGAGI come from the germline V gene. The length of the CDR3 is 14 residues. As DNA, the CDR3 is TGTGCCAGCGTCAGGACTAGCGGGAGCGATGAGCAGTTCTTC. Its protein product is CASVRTSGSDEQFF.

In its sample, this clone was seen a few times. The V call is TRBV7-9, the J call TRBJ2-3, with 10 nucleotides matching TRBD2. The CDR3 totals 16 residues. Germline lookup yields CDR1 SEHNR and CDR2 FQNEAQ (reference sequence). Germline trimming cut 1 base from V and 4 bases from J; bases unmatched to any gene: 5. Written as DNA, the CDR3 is TGTGCCAGCAGCTTAGATCTAGCGGGAGCAGCAGATACGCAGTATTTT. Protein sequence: CASSLDLAGAADTQYF. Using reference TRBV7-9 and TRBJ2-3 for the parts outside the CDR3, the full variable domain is DTGVSQNPRHKITKRGQNVTFRCDPISEHNRLYWYRQTLGQGPEFLTYFQNEAQLEKSRLLSDRFSAERPKGSFSTLEIQRTEQGDSAMYLCASSLDLAGAADTQYFGPGTRLTVL.